This T cell receptor beta chain appears in the sequencing data of a study of identical twins. Worth noting for this clonotype: Its antigen is not known.

TCRdb re-analysed the 5' RACE reads in MiXCR, keeping a single row per CDR3 protein. The sample lists roughly 770,000 distinct CDR3 sequences; about 20% were seen once. Germline V lookup: CDR1 SGHNT, CDR2 YENEEA. The V and J ends lost 6 bases and 4 bases respectively, with 12 bases between them. The CDR3 loop spans 14 amino acids. Study findings and constraints: Reduced insertions were recorded for abundant cord blood beta clonotypes, with no such pattern in memory repertoires.

These records were also assigned to another study, of T cells expressing NK-cell markers. That investigation notes: Six or seven donors had dominant NKG2C+ clonotypes that comprised roughly 1.0-7.0% of their CD8+ T cells.

This TCR came from a woman between 18 and 30 years old in good health. The genes are TRBV11-3 and TRBJ2-2; no clear D gene. The sequenced material came from PBMCs. CDR3 sequence reads: CASSRTAGTGELFF. The CDR3 DNA reads as TGTGCCAGCAGTCGTACAGCAGGCACCGGGGAGCTGTTTTTT.